The 8 T cell receptor beta chains in this list originate from one sample, sequenced in a study of blood T cells in healthy people across ages. Through a sample-barcoded 5' primer and a J-beta primer mix, a second PCR was run for roughly 7 to 11 cycles. One entry per CDR3 protein results from TCRdb running MiXCR on the 5' RACE reads. Here the sample spans around 1,800,000 distinct CDR3 sequences, about 39% being singletons. Sequenced sample: blood. The receptors were sampled from a human donor in good health.

V is TRBV18 and J is TRBJ2-6; D may be TRBD1 (5 bases). The CDR3 has 15 amino acids. Trimming stripped 3 bases from V and 9 bases from J, with 15 bases between. Germline CDR1 reads KGHSH; CDR2 reads LQKENI. Here the CDR3 reads CASSPGQAALNVLTF. Written as DNA, the CDR3 is TGTGCCAGCTCACCGGGGCAGGCAGCCCTCAACGTCCTGACTTTC.

The J gene is TRBJ1-3, the V gene TRBV4-3, with D perhaps TRBD1 (5 bases). The CDR3 totals 17 residues. Germline-derived CDR1 and CDR2 are LGHNA and YSLEER. V was pared by 1 base and J by 0 bases, with 13 bases between. The CDR3, as DNA: TGCGCCAGCAGCCAAGGGGTCAGGGTTATCTCTGGAAACACCATATATTTT. It encodes CASSQGVRVISGNTIYF.

The J gene is TRBJ2-1, the V gene TRBV28; the match to TRBD2 covers 10 bases. CDR1 and CDR2 from the germline V gene are MDHEN and SYDVKM. V gave up 6 bases and J gave up 5 bases; unmatched junction bases: 10. The CDR3 consists of 16 residues. The DNA for the CDR3 is TGTGCCAGCAGCTCCCCCCGGACTAGCGGACACAATGAGCAGTTCTTC. It codes for CASSSPRTSGHNEQFF. Filled out from reference TRBV28 and TRBJ2-1, the complete variable domain reads DVKVTQSSRYLVKRTGEKVFLECVQDMDHENMFWYRQDPGLGLRLIYFSYDVKMKEKGDIPEGYSVSREKKERFSLILESASTNQTSMYLCASSSPRTSGHNEQFFGPGTRLTVL.

The J gene is TRBJ2-3, the V gene TRBV20-1; a possible D gene is TRBD2 (6 bases). This CDR3 has 14 amino acids. The V gene lost 5 bases and the J gene lost 0 bases, with 12 bases spanning the gap. The germline gives CDR1 DFQATT, CDR2 SNEGSKA (reference sequence). Here the CDR3 DNA reads TGCAGTGCTCAGGAGGGACCAAGCACAGATACGCAGTATTTT. Translating it yields CSAQEGPSTDTQYF.

The rearrangement links TRBV4-3 to TRBJ2-3; 7 nucleotides match TRBD1. This CDR3 comprises 15 residues. The junction had 3 bases not matched to a gene; V was cut back by 1 base and J by 2 bases. CDR1 LGHNA and CDR2 YSLEER come from the germline V gene. CDR3 sequence: CASSQVQGDTDTQYF. CDR3 coding DNA: TGCGCCAGCAGCCAAGTTCAGGGGGACACAGATACGCAGTATTTT.

J is TRBJ1-1 and V is TRBV7-2; TRBD1 is a possible D gene (5 bases). There are 14 residues in the CDR3. Between the trimmed V and J ends, which lost 5 bases and 4 bases, there was a span of 14 bases. CDR1 and CDR2 from the germline V gene are SGHTA and FQGNSA. DNA for the CDR3: TGTGCCAGCAGCCCAAAGATACAGGCCACTGAAGCTTTCTTT. Its translation is CASSPKIQATEAFF.

The rearrangement links TRBV6-5 to TRBJ1-2; D unclear. The CDR3 runs 12 residues. Germline V lookup: CDR1 MNHEY, CDR2 SVGAGI. The CDR3 coding sequence is TGTGCAAGCTGGCGTTTTGGGGATGGCTACACCTTC. The encoded protein is CASWRFGDGYTF.

The table lists this clonotype with many counts. This chain uses TRBV12-3 or TRBV12-4 with TRBJ2-7; no clear D gene. Trimming left V 3 bases short and J 5 bases short, with 11 bases between. The CDR3 extends over 13 amino acids. The CDR3 DNA sequence: TGTGCCAGCAGTTTCAGTAATCCCCACGAGCAGTACTTC. This sequence encodes CASSFSNPHEQYF.